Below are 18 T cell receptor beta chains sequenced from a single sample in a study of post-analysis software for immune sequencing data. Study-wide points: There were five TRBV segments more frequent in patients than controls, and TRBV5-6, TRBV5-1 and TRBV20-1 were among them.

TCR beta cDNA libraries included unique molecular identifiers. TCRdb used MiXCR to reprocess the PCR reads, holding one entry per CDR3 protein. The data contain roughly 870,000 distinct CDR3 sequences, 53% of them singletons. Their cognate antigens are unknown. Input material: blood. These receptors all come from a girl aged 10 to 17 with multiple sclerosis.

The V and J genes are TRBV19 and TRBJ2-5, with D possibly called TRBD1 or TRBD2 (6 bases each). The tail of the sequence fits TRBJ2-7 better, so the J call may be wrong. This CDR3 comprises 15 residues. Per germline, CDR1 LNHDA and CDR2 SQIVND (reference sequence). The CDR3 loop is CASSTFRGAWDEQYF. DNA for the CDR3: TGTGCCAGTAGCACCTTTAGGGGGGCATGGGACGAGCAGTACTTC.

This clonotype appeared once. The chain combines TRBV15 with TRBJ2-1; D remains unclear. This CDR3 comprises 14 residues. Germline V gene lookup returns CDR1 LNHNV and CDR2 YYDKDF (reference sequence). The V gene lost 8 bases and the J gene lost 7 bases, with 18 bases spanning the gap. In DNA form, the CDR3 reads TGTGCCACCTCAGATATGATCCCGACGAATGAGCAGTTCTTC. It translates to CATSDMIPTNEQFF.

CDR3 amino acids: CSVEETSSYNEQFF. The CDR3 nucleotides read TGCAGCGTTGAAGAGACTAGTTCCTACAATGAGCAGTTCTTC. The rearrangement links TRBV29-1 to TRBJ2-1, with D tentatively TRBD2 (6 bases). V gave up 0 bases and J gave up 1 base, with 7 bases separating them. Germline-derived CDR1 and CDR2 are SQVTM and ANQGSEA. The CDR3 loop spans 14 amino acids.

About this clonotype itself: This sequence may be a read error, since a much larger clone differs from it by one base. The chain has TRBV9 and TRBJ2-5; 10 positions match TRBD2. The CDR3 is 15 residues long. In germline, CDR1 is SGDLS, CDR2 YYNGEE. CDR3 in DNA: TGTGCCGGCAGCGTAGTTAGCGGGGGGTTCGAGACCCAGTACTTC. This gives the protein CAGSVVSGGFETQYF.

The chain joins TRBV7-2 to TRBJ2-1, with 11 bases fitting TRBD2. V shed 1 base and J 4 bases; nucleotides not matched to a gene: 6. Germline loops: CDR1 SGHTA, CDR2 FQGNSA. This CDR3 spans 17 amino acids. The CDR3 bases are TGTGCCAGCAGCTTAGACCCTAGACTAGCGGGGTACAATGAGCAGTTCTTC. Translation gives CASSLDPRLAGYNEQFF.

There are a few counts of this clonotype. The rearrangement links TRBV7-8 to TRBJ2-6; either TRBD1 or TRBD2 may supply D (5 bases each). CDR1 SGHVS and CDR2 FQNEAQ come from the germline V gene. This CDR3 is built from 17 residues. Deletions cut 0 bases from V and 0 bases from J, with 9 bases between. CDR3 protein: CASSLAGRPSGANVLTF. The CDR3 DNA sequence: TGTGCCAGCAGCTTAGCGGGACGGCCCTCTGGGGCCAACGTCCTGACTTTC.

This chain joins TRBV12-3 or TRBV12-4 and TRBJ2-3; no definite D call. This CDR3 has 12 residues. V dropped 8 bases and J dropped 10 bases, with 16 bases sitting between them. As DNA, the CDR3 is TGTGCCAGCCAAAGTAATCGAGGTGCGCAGTATTTT. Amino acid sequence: CASQSNRGAQYF.

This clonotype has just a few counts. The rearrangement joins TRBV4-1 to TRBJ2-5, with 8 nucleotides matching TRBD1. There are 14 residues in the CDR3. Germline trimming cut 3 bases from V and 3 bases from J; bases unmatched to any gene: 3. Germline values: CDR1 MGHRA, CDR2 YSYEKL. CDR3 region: CASSQPGQEETQYF. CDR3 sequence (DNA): TGCGCCAGCAGCCAGCCGGGACAGGAAGAGACCCAGTACTTC.

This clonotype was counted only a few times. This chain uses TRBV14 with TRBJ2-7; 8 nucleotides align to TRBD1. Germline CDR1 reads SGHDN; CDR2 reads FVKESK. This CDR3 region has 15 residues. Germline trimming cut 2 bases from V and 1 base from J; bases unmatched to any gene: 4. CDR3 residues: CASSQLGQASYEQYF. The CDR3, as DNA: TGTGCCAGCAGCCAACTGGGACAGGCATCCTACGAGCAGTACTTC. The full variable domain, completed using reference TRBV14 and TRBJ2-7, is EAGVTQFPSHSVIEKGQTVTLRCDPISGHDNLYWYRRVMGKEIKFLLHFVKESKQDESGMPNNRFLAERTGGTYSTLKVQPAELEDSGVYFCASSQLGQASYEQYFGPGTRLTVT.

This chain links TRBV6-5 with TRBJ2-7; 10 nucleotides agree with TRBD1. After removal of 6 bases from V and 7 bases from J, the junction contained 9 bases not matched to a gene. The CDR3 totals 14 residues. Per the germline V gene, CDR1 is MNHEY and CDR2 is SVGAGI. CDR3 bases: TGTGCCAGCAGGAGGGGACAGGGGTTGGGTGAGCAGTACTTC. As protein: CASRRGQGLGEQYF.

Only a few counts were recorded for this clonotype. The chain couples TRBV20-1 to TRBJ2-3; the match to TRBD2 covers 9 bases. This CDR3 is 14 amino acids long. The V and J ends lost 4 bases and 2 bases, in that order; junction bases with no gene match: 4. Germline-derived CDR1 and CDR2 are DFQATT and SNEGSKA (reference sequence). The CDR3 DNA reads TGCAGTGCTATTAGCGGGGGTCACACAGATACGCAGTATTTT. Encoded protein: CSAISGGHTDTQYF.

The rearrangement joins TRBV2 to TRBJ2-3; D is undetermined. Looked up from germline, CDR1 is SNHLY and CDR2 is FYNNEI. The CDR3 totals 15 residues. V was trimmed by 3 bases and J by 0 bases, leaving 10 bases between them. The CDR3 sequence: CASSDRPPSTDTQYF. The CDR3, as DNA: TGTGCCAGCAGTGACCGGCCCCCTAGCACAGATACGCAGTATTTT.

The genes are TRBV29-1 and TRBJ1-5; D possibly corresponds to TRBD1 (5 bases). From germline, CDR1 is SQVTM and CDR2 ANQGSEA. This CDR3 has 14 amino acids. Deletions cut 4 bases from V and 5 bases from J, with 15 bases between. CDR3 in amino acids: CSVGSATGDQPQHF. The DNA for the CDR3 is TGCAGCGTTGGGTCCGCCACGGGGGATCAGCCCCAGCATTTT.

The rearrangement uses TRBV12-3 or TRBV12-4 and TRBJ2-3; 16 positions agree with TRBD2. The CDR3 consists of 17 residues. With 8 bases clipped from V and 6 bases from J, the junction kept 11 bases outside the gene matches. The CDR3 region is CASVLGTSGGVRDTQYF. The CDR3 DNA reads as TGTGCCAGCGTCCTCGGGACTAGCGGGGGGGTTCGGGATACGCAGTATTTT.

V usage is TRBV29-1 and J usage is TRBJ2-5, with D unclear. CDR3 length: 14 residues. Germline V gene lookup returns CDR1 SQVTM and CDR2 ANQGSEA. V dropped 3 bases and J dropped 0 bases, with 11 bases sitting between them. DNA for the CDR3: TGCAGCGTTGAGCGGTACACAAACCAAGAGACCCAGTACTTC. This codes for CSVERYTNQETQYF.

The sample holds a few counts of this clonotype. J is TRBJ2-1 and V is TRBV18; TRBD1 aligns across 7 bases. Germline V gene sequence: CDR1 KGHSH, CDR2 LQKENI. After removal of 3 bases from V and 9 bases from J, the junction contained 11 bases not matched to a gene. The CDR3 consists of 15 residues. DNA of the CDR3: TGTGCCAGCTCACCTCCCTCCAACAGGGGCGGTGAGCAGTTCTTC. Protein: CASSPPSNRGGEQFF.

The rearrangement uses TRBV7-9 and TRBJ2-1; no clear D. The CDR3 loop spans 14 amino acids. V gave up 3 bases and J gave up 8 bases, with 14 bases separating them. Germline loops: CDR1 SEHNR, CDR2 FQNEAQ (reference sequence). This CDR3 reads CASSLVSSVDEQFF. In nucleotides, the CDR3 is TGTGCCAGCAGCTTGGTATCATCGGTCGATGAGCAGTTCTTC.

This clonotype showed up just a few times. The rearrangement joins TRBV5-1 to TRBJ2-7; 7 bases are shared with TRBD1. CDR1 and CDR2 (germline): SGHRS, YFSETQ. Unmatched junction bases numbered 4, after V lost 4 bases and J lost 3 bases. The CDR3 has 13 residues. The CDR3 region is CASSTRDSYEQYF. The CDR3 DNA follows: TGCGCCAGCAGCACCAGGGACAGCTACGAGCAGTACTTC.